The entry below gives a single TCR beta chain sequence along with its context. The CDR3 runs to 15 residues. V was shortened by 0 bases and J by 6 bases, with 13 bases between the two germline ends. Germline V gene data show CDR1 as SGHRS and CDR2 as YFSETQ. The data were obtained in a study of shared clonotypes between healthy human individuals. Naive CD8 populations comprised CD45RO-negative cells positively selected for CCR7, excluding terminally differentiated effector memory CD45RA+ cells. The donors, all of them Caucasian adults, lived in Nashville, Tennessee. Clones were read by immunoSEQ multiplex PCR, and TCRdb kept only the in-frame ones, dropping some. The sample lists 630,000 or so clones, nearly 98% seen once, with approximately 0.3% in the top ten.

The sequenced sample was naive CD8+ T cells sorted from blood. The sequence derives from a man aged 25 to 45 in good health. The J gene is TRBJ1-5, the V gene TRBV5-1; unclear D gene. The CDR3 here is CASSLGESSGQPQHF. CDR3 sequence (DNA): TGCGCCAGCAGCTTGGGGGAATCTTCCGGTCAGCCCCAGCATTTT.